This TCR beta chain is drawn from a study of blood T cell repertoires in COVID-19. Study context: In each case, the material was cDNA or gDNA derived from T cells, B-cell-depleted T cells, or PBMCs.

Germline V gene lookup returns CDR1 LGHNA and CDR2 YSLEER. Trimming removed 0 bases from V and 1 base from J; junction bases left unmatched: 1. The CDR3 spans 16 residues. Original analysis: From reference gene primer amplification, estimates of nucleated cell counts were derived. Repertoires were generated with immunoSEQ multiplex PCR, while TCRdb's copy carries only in-frame clones and drops some. The V and J calls and the clone size are those of that table, but D and trimming were determined from the DNA. The sample has some 33,000 clones, 75% to 85% seen once. This chain connects TRBV4-3 to TRBJ2-5; TRBD2 agrees at 11 bases. This clonotype was obtained from a human donor in a cohort sampled during active COVID-19. The sequenced material came from peripheral blood. CDR3 sequence (DNA): TGCGCCAGCAGCCAAGACGGGACTAGCGGCCAAGAGACCCAGTACTTC. Translated, it gives CASSQDGTSGQETQYF.